This TCR beta chain stems from a study of blood T cell repertoires in COVID-19. Study-level information: Samples of COVID-19 (acute and convalescent) were obtained from the United States, Italy and Spain.

The study drew participants aged about 18 to 89 years from 20 to 30 US areas. Donors in Cohort 3 counted as recovered after two negative PCRs, clearance, or symptom resolution. Original analysis: By means of reference gene primer amplification, nucleated cell counts were estimated. The assay was immunoSEQ multiplex PCR, and TCRdb's table has in-frame clones only and misses some. For V, J and clone size, that table is used; D and trimming come from the DNA. The table lists 150,000 to 200,000 clones, 89% of them singletons. Trimming cost V 0 bases and J 6 bases, with 9 bases left between them. The CDR3 contains 13 residues. CDR1 is SGHDT and CDR2 is YYEEEE in the germline V gene. A single count supports this clone.

The chain is built from TRBV5-6 and TRBJ1-2; D not resolved. The sequence derives from a woman between 18 and 30 years old who had recovered from COVID-19. Sequencing was done on a sample of PBMCs or T cells enriched from blood (not recorded which). The CDR3 bases are TGTGCCAGCAGCTTGGGGGTGAGGGATGGCTACACCTTC. Amino acids: CASSLGVRDGYTF.